The sample holds a few counts of the clone carrying this T cell receptor beta chain. No antigen is known for it. From the 5' RACE reads, TCRdb called clonotypes with MiXCR, one entry per CDR3 protein. The sample has around 610,000 distinct CDR3 sequences, approximately 15% seen once. Germline CDR1 is DFQATT and CDR2 is SNEGSKA (reference sequence). Trimming took off 3 bases at V and 8 bases at J, with 11 bases between the two ends. This CDR3 region has 12 residues. The record originates from a study of T cells after yellow fever vaccination. Notes on the study in general: Most clones from primary vaccination were detected again post-booster (roughly 96% CD4, roughly 91% CD8). There was a small share of clonotypes that showed up in both the CD4 and CD8 compartments. One caveat is that FACS-sorted repertoires could contain abundant clonotypes contaminating from the bulk population.

The receptor was derived from a man aged 25 to 40 who received the YFV17D yellow fever vaccine. The sample here was PBMCs, taken on the day of the yellow fever booster vaccination. The chain combines TRBV20-1 with TRBJ2-1; TRBD1 is a possible D gene (5 bases). The CDR3 region is CSASLQGYEQFF. Here the CDR3 DNA reads TGCAGTGCTAGTCTCCAGGGCTATGAGCAGTTCTTC.